Each of the 11 T cell receptor beta chains below was sequenced from the same sample in a study of T cell repertoires in cytomegalovirus infection. A single record per CDR3 protein comes from TCRdb applying MiXCR to the reads. This sample has about 770,000 distinct CDR3 sequences; roughly 28% occur once, and the top ten carry around 13%. These receptors' targets are unknown. This specimen was cultured CD8+ T cells from PBMCs, taken from culture after CMV antigen stimulation. These receptors originate from a human donor in good health (CMV status not recorded). Some clones in this sample may be carry-over from other donors' samples.

The sample holds a few counts of this clonotype. The chain uses TRBV4-3 and TRBJ2-3, with TRBD1 matching over 9 bases. This CDR3 is 18 amino acids long. Losses at the gene ends were 0 bases for V and 0 bases for J; bases not matched to a gene: 7. Germline assignment: CDR1 LGHNA and CDR2 YSLEER. In nucleotides, the CDR3 is TGCGCCAGCAGCCAAGATAGACTGGGGACAGGGAGCACAGATACGCAGTATTTT. Translation gives CASSQDRLGTGSTDTQYF.

This clonotype was seen a handful of times. The chain couples TRBV27 to TRBJ2-7, with D possibly matching TRBD1 (6 bases). The V and J ends lost 5 bases and 3 bases respectively, with 14 bases between them. Germline V gives CDR1 MNHEY, CDR2 SMNVEV (reference sequence). This CDR3 spans 14 amino acids. The CDR3 region is CASSATGRLYEQYF. The CDR3 DNA is TGTGCCAGCAGTGCCACAGGGAGACTCTACGAGCAGTACTTC.

The chain is built from TRBV5-1 and TRBJ2-7; possible D gene TRBD1, 5 bases. This CDR3 comprises 13 residues. V was clipped by 5 bases and J by 3 bases, with 12 bases between them. Germline values: CDR1 SGHRS, CDR2 YFSETQ. The CDR3: CASSTGHLYEQYF. For the CDR3, the DNA is TGCGCCAGCAGTACAGGTCATCTCTACGAGCAGTACTTC.

This clonotype was recorded at least ten times. The J gene is TRBJ1-5, the V gene TRBV7-6, with TRBD1 matching over 9 bases. Germline V gives CDR1 SGHVS, CDR2 FNYEAQ. V gave up 5 bases and J gave up 1 base; unmatched junction bases: 3. The CDR3 extends over 15 amino acids. CDR3 sequence (DNA): TGTGCCAGCAGCCCGGGGACAGGGAGCAATCAGCCCCAGCATTTT. Its translation is CASSPGTGSNQPQHF. The variable domain in full, completed from reference TRBV7-6 and TRBJ1-5, reads GAGVSQSPRYKVTKRGQDVALRCDPISGHVSLYWYRQALGQGPEFLTYFNYEAQQDKSGLPNDRFSAERPEGSISTLTIQRTEQRDSAMYRCASSPGTGSNQPQHFGDGTRLSIL.

V gene TRBV20-1 combines with J gene TRBJ2-7; D perhaps matches TRBD1 (6 bases). Trimming cost V 3 bases and J 1 base, with 10 bases left between them. From germline, CDR1 is DFQATT and CDR2 SNEGSKA (reference sequence). The CDR3 consists of 13 residues. CDR3 sequence (DNA): TGCAGTGCTAGCGGGACAAAGTCCTACGAGCAGTACTTC. Protein sequence: CSASGTKSYEQYF.

The V gene is TRBV7-9, the J gene TRBJ2-6; D remains ambiguous. CDR3 size: 15 residues. The germline V and J ends were trimmed by 0 bases and 2 bases, with 5 bases remaining between them. The V gene's germline CDR1 is SEHNR and CDR2 FQNEAQ (reference sequence). CDR3 amino acids: CASSLANAGANVLTF. The CDR3 DNA reads as TGTGCCAGCAGCTTAGCTAACGCTGGGGCCAACGTCCTGACTTTC.

Here the CDR3 DNA reads TGTGCCAGCAGTGAACAACAGGAGCTGGTAGGTGAGCAGTTCTTC. Encoded protein: CASSEQQELVGEQFF. This chain links TRBV25-1 with TRBJ2-1, with D possibly being TRBD1 (5 bases). Germline lookup yields CDR1 MGHDK and CDR2 SYGVNS. This CDR3 has 15 residues. V lost 2 bases, J lost 9 bases, and 17 bases lay in between.

The chain joins TRBV4-1 to TRBJ1-1; D remains ambiguous. The CDR3 length is 13 residues. Deletions cut 3 bases from V and 2 bases from J, with 7 bases between. In germline, CDR1 is MGHRA, CDR2 YSYEKL. The CDR3 DNA reads TGCGCCAGCAGCCACCCGGATAACACTGAAGCTTTCTTT. Protein product: CASSHPDNTEAFF.

The chain has TRBV14 and TRBJ1-2, with 9 bases identical to TRBD1. The germline V gene has CDR1 SGHDN and CDR2 FVKESK. With 1 base clipped from V and 7 bases from J, the junction kept 13 bases outside the gene matches. The CDR3 totals 17 residues. The CDR3 region has the DNA TGTGCCAGCAGCCAAGTTGGTTACTTACAGGGGGCAGGTGGCTACACCTTC. Amino acid sequence: CASSQVGYLQGAGGYTF.

The rearrangement links TRBV6-6 to TRBJ2-7; D may be TRBD1 or TRBD2 (5 bases each). CDR1 is MNHNY and CDR2 is SVGAGI in the germline V gene (reference sequence). The CDR3 covers 14 residues. With 0 bases removed from V and 5 bases from J, the gap between germline ends came to 11 bases. CDR3 region: CASSYSGTTHEQYV. The DNA for the CDR3 is TGTGCCAGCAGTTACTCCGGGACCACACACGAGCAGTACGTC.

CDR3 coding DNA: TGCGCCAGCAGCCAAGATATCGCGGGACAGGAAATCTATGGCTACACCTTC. This gives the protein CASSQDIAGQEIYGYTF. This chain links TRBV4-3 with TRBJ1-2; 8 bases are a match to TRBD1. V shed 0 bases, J shed 4 bases, and the junction held 10 bases outside the gene matches. The CDR3 covers 17 residues. CDR1 is LGHNA and CDR2 is YSLEER in the germline V gene.